This T cell receptor beta chain was recovered during a study of HIV-infected patients and healthy controls. There are many counts of this clonotype. Via MiXCR, TCRdb re-called the 5' RACE reads, giving one row per CDR3 protein. The sample includes around 64,000 distinct CDR3 sequences, about 16% of them seen just once. Trimming took 2 bases from V and 6 from J, leaving 13 bases between them. The CDR3 sequence is 15 residues long. Germline V CDR1 and CDR2: SEHNR, FQNEAQ (reference sequence). The rearrangement uses TRBV7-9 and TRBJ2-2; weak D call: TRBD2 (5 bases). This TCR was sampled from a human donor in good health. What was sequenced was CD4+ T cells from blood. The CDR3 DNA follows: TGTGCCAGCAGCTTAAGTCCGGGATCGGCCGGGGAGCTGTTTTTT. Translated: CASSLSPGSAGELFF.